This TCR beta chain derives from a study of T cell responses to AZD1222 COVID-19 vaccine (dated by TCRdb to the early 2020s). Background on the whole study: A total of about 230 trial participants underwent TCR sequencing, of whom 200 to 220 received two doses of AZD1222 and about 26 received two doses of the MenACWY control vaccine. Trial participants were enrolled into age subgroups of 18-55, 56-69 and 70-plus years, which contained around 150, 29 and 61 TCR-sequenced participants, respectively.

Trimming removed 4 bases from V and 4 bases from J, leaving 15 bases between the germline ends. The CDR3 runs 15 residues from the cysteine to the phenylalanine. Only the CDR3 region is kept as DNA, spanning 45 bases read in frame from base 1. From the germline V gene, CDR1 is SGHRS and CDR2 is YFSETQ. In the paper's terms, the time point label means: about 28 days (+/-7) after the second vaccine dose. AZD1222 recipients whose second dose came at about 4 weeks and those whose second dose came at about 12 weeks were combined into one group, since spike-specific TCR depth and breadth did not differ between the two schedules. The vaccinee samples were drawn from two UK trials, COV001 and COV002, one of which was a single-blind randomized controlled phase 2/3 trial testing AZD1222 (ChAdOx1 nCoV-19) in healthy adults. For TCRbeta chain sequencing, PBMC samples were collected from trial participants at day 0 and at day 28 after the second dose.

What the authors observed across the whole study: Most participants were white British and females outnumbered males, and the authors suggested that clonal diversity may have been underestimated. The 56-69-year group was small, and its depth increase did not reach significance, likely because of low power. Nearly half of unique spike-specific TCRs reportedly recognized epitopes outside regions mutated in the B.1.351 and B.1.1.7 variants. CD4 TCRs associated with the vaccine covered the entire spike protein, and the dominant responses were in regions 160-218 and 743-854. Only a handful of AZD1222 recipients were SARS-CoV-2 seropositive at baseline, limiting conclusions about previously exposed vaccinees. After two AZD1222 doses, spike-specific TCR breadth and depth were significantly higher than at day 0 and than in MenACWY recipients. Because no day 14 peak-response samples were available, repertoires were characterized only after the peak T cell response.

A note on this clone: Its antigen is currently not known. Base-call qualities are not available, and no considerably larger clone is one nucleotide away.

The CDR3 regions of human TCRbeta chains were analyzed by immunosequencing. In the source study's methods: TCRs in the repertoires were matched against a reference library of SARS-CoV-2-specific TCRs that had been generated with the MIRA antigen-specificity platform. Breadth meant the fraction of unique TCRs that were SARS-CoV-2-associated, whereas depth meant the fraction of total T cells that were SARS-CoV-2-associated. Each spike-specific TCR was assigned to its reactive spike region and to a CD4 or CD8 class using the MIRA data. Log10-transformed breadth and depth values were compared by one-way ANOVA with Sidak's multiple comparisons tests. The immuneACCESS repertoire file appears here via TCRdb, limited to in-frame rearrangements. These files lack a portion of the clones; in checked studies, under half of the deficit traces to unresolved V genes, and the cause of the others is not known. That table furnishes V, J and clone size, whereas the DNA furnished D and trimming. The sample table holds 150,000 to 180,000 clones, of which about 90% were seen once. The ten largest clones represent roughly 9.7% of the sample.

Here the sequenced sample was peripheral blood, taken 28 days after the second AZD1222 dose. The receptor was isolated from an adult who received the AZD1222 COVID-19 vaccine. The sequence links TRBV5-1 to TRBJ1-3, with no reliable assignment of the D segment. The encoded CDR3 is CASSPTMVGGNTIYF. The nucleotides are TGCGCCAGCAGCCCGACAATGGTAGGAGGAAACACCATATATTTT.